Ten or more counts support the clone carrying this T cell receptor beta chain. Its specificity is not known. This record belongs to a study of CD8 T cells in ankylosing spondylitis. Using quantitative 5'-RACE with molecular barcodes, the authors made TCR beta libraries. TCRdb analysed the 5' RACE reads with MiXCR anew, one entry per CDR3 protein. This sample yields approximately 250,000 distinct CDR3 sequences, of which 8.2% are seen a single time; around 4.9% belongs to the top ten. Germline-derived CDR1 and CDR2 are SGHTA and FQGNSA. Trimming left V 4 bases short and J 4 bases short, with 22 bases between. CDR3 length: 17 residues. Findings of the study overall: Reactive arthritis synovial fluid and blood previously showed some of these motif variants. Seemingly characteristic of ankylosing spondylitis blood was a TCR beta motif consisting of several highly homologous variants. Clones that were linked to disease were CD8+ and were relatively rare in peripheral blood.

Sequencing was performed on blood, either unsorted or a sorted T cell fraction (not recorded which). This clonotype was sampled from a female donor with ankylosing spondylitis or in good health (not recorded which). The J gene is TRBJ2-5, the V gene TRBV7-2; D is possibly TRBD2 (6 bases). The CDR3 DNA reads TGTGCCAGCAGCTACCTCGCGGCGGGGTCCCGAGGAGAGACCCAGTACTTC. Its translation: CASSYLAAGSRGETQYF.